This T cell receptor (beta chain) was identified during a study of blood T cell repertoires in COVID-19 (dated by TCRdb to 2020 to 2021). Turning to the overall study: Samples from collaborators originated in the United States, Italy and Spain and spanned both the acute and convalescent phases of COVID-19. The prospective study material was composed of cDNA or gDNA derived from T cells, B-cell-depleted T cells, or PBMCs. The dataset comprised deeply sampled blood TCRbeta repertoires from subjects exposed to, actively infected with, or recovered from COVID-19. The repertoires were released in a freely available public database intended as a resource for research on the immune response to SARS-CoV-2. Samples were obtained from the ongoing ImmuneRACE study (first 160 participants) and from some 1,300 subjects provided by 6 global collaborators. A de-identified subject ID, COVID-19 status, age in years and sex were almost always included in the sample metadata. Where available, HLA class I and class II types were obtained from metadata supplied by the sample provider rather than from assay-based typing.

Overall results and qualifications from the work: Clinical and demographic metadata were provided uncurated, with the amount varying by source and participant.

Collaborating institutions collected whole blood in K2EDTA tubes following their own protocols. For TCRbeta analysis, collaborators shipped samples as frozen whole blood, isolated PBMCs, or DNA extracted from either of those sample types. The CDR3 sequence holds 16 residues, the cysteine and phenylalanine included. The kept DNA is CDR3 alone, 48 bases in frame from the first base. After removal of 2 bases from V and 2 bases from J, the junction retains 5 bases not matched to a gene. CDR1 and CDR2 are read off the germline V gene (reference sequence) as SGHNT and YYREEE. Remarks on this clone: Its antigen is currently not known. No much larger clone exists at a distance of one base, and base qualities are not known.

TCRbeta CDR3 regions were amplified from genomic DNA using the immunoSEQ Assay, a bias-controlled multiplex PCR. Per the source publication's procedure: The number of nucleated cells in each sample was estimated by amplification of reference gene primers within the assay. Sequence reads were collapsed and filtered to measure the absolute abundance of every unique TCRbeta CDR3 rearrangement. For each sample, productive Simpson clonality was calculated as the square root of Simpson's diversity index across productive rearrangements. TCRdb took this table from immuneACCESS and kept in-frame rearrangements with V and J called. Such tables lack part of the clones; where checked against another copy, unresolved V genes explain under half of the gap, and the rest is unexplained. The V and J calls and clone size come from that table; D and trimming were worked out from the DNA. Present in this sample are roughly 120,000 clones, about 74% of which were seen just once. The ten largest clonotypes hold roughly 6.2% of the sample.

Sample: peripheral blood. The receptor was derived from a man in his 70s with acute or convalescent COVID-19. Here the chain combines TRBV5-4 and TRBJ2-1; TRBD2 fits 9 bases in the junction. The CDR3 loop reads CASSFSGSEPYNEQFF. The DNA reads TGTGCCAGCAGCTTTAGCGGGAGCGAACCCTACAATGAGCAGTTCTTC.